The entry below gives a single TCR beta chain sequence along with its context. The germline V gene encodes CDR1 KGHSH and CDR2 LQKENI. The CDR3 runs to 14 residues. V lost 3 bases and J lost 9; bases outside the gene matches: 7. This sample stems from a study of blood T cell repertoires in COVID-19. Profiling relied on immunoSEQ multiplex PCR, and the TCRdb table lists in-frame clones only, not all of them. The data show some 200,000 clones, with 70% to 90% seen just once and roughly 21% held by the top ten. The specimen was peripheral blood. The receptor was derived from a man in his 60s with active or convalescent COVID-19. The chain uses TRBV18 and TRBJ1-2; 10 bases match TRBD1. The CDR3 nucleotides are TGTGCCAGCTCACCGATGAGGACAGGGGGTCGCTACACCTTC. This translates into CASSPMRTGGRYTF.